This T cell receptor (beta chain) was documented in a study of T cells in Graves' hyperthyroidism and ophthalmopathy. A word on this clonotype: The antigen remains unidentified.

General study results and limits: Through a model of 13 V-J features, ophthalmopathy was separated from stable hyperthyroidism.

Lactation, pregnancy, other autoimmune disease or uncontrolled infection excluded patients. Diagnoses were made from clinical symptoms, serum measures (thyroxine and TRAb), thyroid ultrasound and orbital computed tomography. From RNA transcripts, TCR beta CDR3 regions were amplified. The TCR CDR3 first-round RT-PCR relied on the HTBI primer set. One entry per CDR3 protein, called by TCRdb with MiXCR from the multiplex PCR reads. The repertoire has 370,000 or so distinct CDR3 sequences, around 25% of them found once; the top ten carry more than 60%. CDR1 and CDR2 (germline): MDHEN, SYDVKM. The CDR3 length is 14 residues. The V segment lost 6 bases and the J segment 3 bases; nucleotides outside the gene matches: 6.

The V gene is TRBV28, the J gene TRBJ2-7, with TRBD1 matching 9 bases. Sequencing was performed on blood. The origin of this receptor is a man aged 50-60 years with Graves' hyperthyroidism. CDR3 coding DNA: TGTGCCAGCAGCCCAGAGACAGGGGGCTACGAGCAGTACTTC. It codes for CASSPETGGYEQYF. The full variable domain, with the rest looked up from reference TRBV28 and TRBJ2-7, is DVKVTQSSRYLVKRTGEKVFLECVQDMDHENMFWYRQDPGLGLRLIYFSYDVKMKEKGDIPEGYSVSREKKERFSLILESASTNQTSMYLCASSPETGGYEQYFGPGTRLTVT.